This TCR beta chain was captured by sequencing in a study of blood T cells in healthy people across ages (dated by TCRdb to 2013 to 2016). In terms of the full investigation: In model experiments, template switching captured about one uniquely barcoded TCR beta cDNA molecule for every two T cells. To avoid experimental bias, donors of different ages were spread randomly across the sequencing lanes. The study measured age-related changes in TCR beta repertoire diversity using deep sequencing normalized with unique cDNA molecular identifiers. The donors were split into four age groups: young (average 16 years), middle-aged (about 40), aged (more than 60) and long-lived (approximately 80). Two additional independent replicas of 1 million unique cDNA reads from the same blood draw were analyzed for two donors (one aged 18 to 30 and one aged 80 or older). Broader findings and caveats from the paper: Since profiling was done on bulk unsorted PBMCs, naive and antigen-experienced compartments could not be conclusively compared. Because the CMV infection status of the donors was unknown, age-related changes in expanded clonotypes may potentially have been confounded. Estimates of total diversity based on one million sequenced T cells were regarded as lower bounds and as underestimates. Compared with the aged group, the long-lived group had more naive CD4+ T cells, fewer expanded clones and increased TCR diversity, suggesting age selection. A strong correlation was found between observed TCR beta diversity and the percentage of naive T cells measured by flow cytometry. As age increased, observed TCR beta diversity per million T cells dropped in a roughly linear way, and a significant reduction was already evident by age about 40.

Ends trimmed: V by 7 bases, J by 5 bases; bases unmatched to a gene: 8. Counted from cysteine to phenylalanine, this CDR3 has 14 amino acids. Only the CDR3 portion is preserved as DNA: 42 bases, with reading frame beginning at the first base. This clonotype was counted between two and nine times. Its antigen is currently not known. No base-level quality is on record; no much larger clone is a single base apart. Donors were 39 systemically healthy Caucasian individuals from Russia aged 6 to 90 years. Each donor gave about 9.7 milliliters of peripheral blood, drawn into EDTA-treated Vacutainer tubes. PBMCs were isolated by Ficoll-Paque density-gradient centrifugation, with at least 6 million obtained per sample. Trizol reagent was used to extract total RNA from the PBMCs, yielding at least 5.5 micrograms per sample. For every donor, flow cytometry on a PBMC aliquot measured the percentage of naive CD45RAhigh/CD27high T cells.

The library was produced with 5' RACE. The listed sequencing device is Illumina HiSeq 2500. The second PCR ran for roughly 7 to 12 cycles and used a J-beta primer mix along with a sample-barcoded 5' primer. Each TCR beta cDNA molecule received a unique molecular identifier from a template-switch 5' adaptor carrying 12 random nucleotides. Each sample yielded at least 2.5 million CDR3-containing paired-end reads. First-strand cDNA was synthesized from all RNA with the Mint cDNA synthesis kit, primed by a TRBC-specific oligonucleotide. All cDNA was treated with uracil-DNA glycosylase and then went through a first 18-cycle PCR with the universal primers M1SS and BC2_uni_R. From the authors' description of their analysis: Each sample was normalized by randomly selecting 1 million high-quality reads, each carrying a distinct molecular identifier. Reads sharing molecular identifiers were discarded rather than binned into consensus sequences. MiTCR, set to a Q25 quality threshold and the strictest error-elimination algorithm, was used for CDR3 identification, clonotype clustering and error correction. A nonparametric unseen species model with Euler transformation was used to estimate a lower bound on total TCR beta diversity. The public reads were reprocessed in TCRdb via fastp at Q25 and MiXCR, keeping in-frame beta chains. Identical CDR3 protein sequences are pooled into one entry, listed with their most common genes and DNA. The V and J calls reflect TCRdb's pipeline rather than the authors' work. The sample contains more than 800,000 distinct CDR3 sequences, 35% to 55% of them found a single time. The ten largest clones represent 15% to 20% of the sample.

The chain was built from TRBV12-3 or TRBV12-4 and TRBJ2-7, with 10 bases aligning to TRBD2. The sequence came from an older woman in good health. Sequenced material: blood. The nucleotide sequence is given as TGTGCCAGCACTCCCAGCGGGAGGGCCCACGAGCAGTACTTC. Translated, this is CASTPSGRAHEQYF.